One sample yielded the 26 T cell receptor beta chains listed below, sequenced in a study of blood T cell repertoires in COVID-19. TCRdb keeps only in-frame clones here, not all; method: immunoSEQ multiplex PCR. The sample carries just under 60,000 clones, about four fifths recorded once. Specimen: peripheral blood. These receptors all come from a man aged 80 or over with COVID-19, enrolled during active disease.

The genes are TRBV6-5 and TRBJ1-6; D is possibly TRBD1 (5 bases). The CDR3 has 16 residues. V shed 0 bases and J shed 6 bases, with 12 bases lying between them. Germline CDR1 is MNHEY and CDR2 is SVGAGI. Here the CDR3 DNA reads TGTGCCAGCAGTTACTCCCAGGGTCGAATTAATTCACCCCTCCACTTT. Amino acid sequence: CASSYSQGRINSPLHF.

This clone was detected only a few times. The gene calls are TRBV4-3 and TRBJ1-4, with 8 bases lining up with TRBD1. Germline V gene sequence: CDR1 LGHNA, CDR2 YSLEER. The CDR3 spans 15 residues. Trimming at V came to 4 bases and at J to 6 bases, leaving 7 bases not matched to a gene. The CDR3 region has the DNA TGCGCCAGCAGCCGCGATTCAGGGGGCGATGAAAAACTGTTTTTT. As protein: CASSRDSGGDEKLFF.

This chain links TRBV21-1 with TRBJ1-2; the tabulated D call, TRBD1, remains unverified against the DNA. TRBV21-1 is marked as a pseudogene. The CDR3 consists of 18 residues. CDR3 DNA sequence: TGTGCCAGCAGCAAAGAAAAGGAGGAGCACAGGGGCTTCTATGGCTACACCTTC. Translating it yields CASSKEKEEHRGFYGYTF.

The V gene is TRBV5-1, the J gene TRBJ2-1; a possible D gene is TRBD2 (5 bases). Germline lookup yields CDR1 SGHRS and CDR2 YFSETQ. Trimming removed 1 base at V and 8 bases at J, with 19 bases between. This CDR3 contains 16 residues. The CDR3 nucleotides read TGCGCCAGCAGCTTGATCCCTAGCCAGCTTGGGGATGAGCAGTTCTTC. This gives the protein CASSLIPSQLGDEQFF.

The chain employs TRBV6-2 or TRBV6-3 and TRBJ2-3; 13 nucleotides agree with TRBD2. CDR3 size: 18 residues. Per the germline V gene, CDR1 is MNHEY and CDR2 is SVGEGT. V lost 5 bases to trimming and J lost 5 bases; unmatched junction nucleotides: 13. DNA of the CDR3: TGTGCCAGCAGTAGCTGGGAGCCGGGACTAGCGGGAATAGATACGCAGTATTTT. It is translated as CASSSWEPGLAGIDTQYF.

The gene calls are TRBV9 and TRBJ2-7; maybe TRBD1 (7 bases). CDR1 is SGDLS, CDR2 YYNGEE, per germline. The germline V and J ends were trimmed by 0 bases and 2 bases, with 9 bases remaining between them. This CDR3 spans 14 amino acids. CDR3 coding DNA: TGTGCCAGCAGCGTAGGCGGGACAGCCTACGAGCAGTACTTC. Residues: CASSVGGTAYEQYF.

This chain joins TRBV30 and TRBJ2-3; 8 nucleotides line up with TRBD2. The V gene's germline CDR1 is GTSNPN and CDR2 SVGIG (reference sequence). J was trimmed by 4 bases and V by 0 bases; bases with no gene match: 12. The CDR3 totals 17 residues. The chain's CDR3 is CAWSVILGTRGPDTQYF. The CDR3 region has the DNA TGTGCCTGGAGTGTAATTTTAGGGACTAGGGGTCCAGATACGCAGTATTTT.

This chain joins TRBV5-1 and TRBJ2-5; possible D gene TRBD2, 5 bases. The CDR3 is 16 residues long. The germline CDR1 and CDR2 sequences are SGHRS and YFSETQ. V was trimmed by 4 bases and J by 0 bases, leaving 16 bases between them. The CDR3 is CASSKSSGSYQETQYF. In DNA form, the CDR3 reads TGCGCCAGCAGCAAGTCATCGGGGAGCTACCAAGAGACCCAGTACTTC.

The chain uses TRBV28 and TRBJ1-3; possibly TRBD1 for D (6 bases). The CDR3 length is 13 residues. Germline CDR1 reads MDHEN; CDR2 reads SYDVKM. Trimming cost V 10 bases and J 2 bases, with 12 bases left between them. CDR3 nucleotides: TGTGCCATCACCTACAGGGCTGGAAACACCATATATTTT. It codes for CAITYRAGNTIYF. Looking up the rest from reference TRBV28 and TRBJ1-3 gives the full variable domain: DVKVTQSSRYLVKRTGEKVFLECVQDMDHENMFWYRQDPGLGLRLIYFSYDVKMKEKGDIPEGYSVSREKKERFSLILESASTNQTSMYLCAITYRAGNTIYFGEGSWLTVV.

This rearrangement joins TRBV10-3 to TRBJ1-1; 9 positions match TRBD1. This CDR3 contains 14 residues. The V gene end was trimmed by 4 bases and the J gene end by 8 bases; junction bases not matched to a gene: 8. Germline CDR1 and CDR2: ENHRY and SYGVKD. CDR3 protein: CAISGDRDGGEAFF. As DNA, the CDR3 is TGTGCCATCAGTGGGGACAGGGACGGCGGCGAAGCTTTCTTT.

This chain connects TRBV3-1 (or the pseudogene TRBV3-2) to TRBJ1-2, with no clear D. Germline-derived CDR1 and CDR2 are LGHDT and YNNKEL (reference sequence). V was pared by 0 bases and J by 14 bases, with 13 bases between. This CDR3 is built from 12 residues. The CDR3 DNA reads as TGTGCCAGCAGCCAAGATCGCCGGGGTGAAACCTTC. Protein sequence: CASSQDRRGETF.

This chain links TRBV5-1 with TRBJ2-2; weak D call: TRBD1 (6 bases). The CDR3 runs 16 residues. The V gene's germline CDR1 is SGHRS and CDR2 YFSETQ. V was cut by 2 bases and J by 4 bases, with 15 bases left in between. Here the CDR3 reads CASSFRGSASTGELFF. The CDR3 DNA is TGCGCCAGCAGCTTTAGGGGGAGCGCGAGCACCGGGGAGCTGTTTTTT.

V gene TRBV11-3 combines with J gene TRBJ2-2; the match to TRBD1 covers 10 bases. The CDR3 has 16 amino acids. The germline CDR1 and CDR2 sequences are SGHNT and YENEEA. V lost 4 bases and J lost 1; bases outside the gene matches: 3. CDR3 DNA: TGTGCCAGCAGCTCTTGGGACAGGGGGAACACCGGGGAGCTGTTTTTT. This codes for CASSSWDRGNTGELFF.

The chain couples TRBV28 to TRBJ2-1; D possibly corresponds to TRBD2 (6 bases). This CDR3 has 15 residues. CDR1 MDHEN and CDR2 SYDVKM come from the germline V gene. V was pared by 2 bases and J by 7 bases, with 15 bases between. DNA of the CDR3: TGTGCCAGCAGTTTAGTGCTAGCGAGGGCTAATGAGCAGTTCTTC. Translated: CASSLVLARANEQFF.

The chain's CDR3 is CAISESGQVYNEQFF. The CDR3 DNA follows: TGTGCCATCAGTGAAAGCGGGCAGGTCTACAATGAGCAGTTCTTC. The V gene is TRBV10-3, the J gene TRBJ2-1, with a tentative D call TRBD2 (6 bases). V dropped 3 bases and J dropped 3 bases, with 12 bases sitting between them. The CDR3 sequence is 15 residues long. CDR1 and CDR2 from the germline V gene are ENHRY and SYGVKD.

V is TRBV4-1 and J is TRBJ2-6, with D possibly being TRBD1 (6 bases). Trimming took 0 bases from V and 0 from J, leaving 15 bases between them. The germline V gene encodes CDR1 MGHRA and CDR2 YSYEKL. The CDR3 is made up of 19 amino acids. CDR3 nucleotides: TGCGCCAGCAGCCAAGATGCTGGGGGCAGGGGCTCTGGGGCCAACGTCCTGACTTTC. Translated: CASSQDAGGRGSGANVLTF.

A note on this clone: Other DNA sequences in the sample encode the same CDR3. The chain employs TRBV6-2 or TRBV6-3 and TRBJ1-1; D uncertain. Germline-derived CDR1 and CDR2 are MNHEY and SVGEGT. Trimming pared 6 bases from V and 1 base from J, leaving 12 bases between. The CDR3 runs to 14 residues. CDR3 sequence: CASSGVGRNTEAFF. The DNA for the CDR3 is TGTGCCAGCAGCGGGGTAGGGAGGAACACTGAAGCTTTCTTT.

The chain employs TRBV4-2 and TRBJ1-3; 8 nucleotides match TRBD1. The CDR3 length is 19 residues. With 3 bases clipped from V and 0 bases from J, the junction kept 13 bases outside the gene matches. From germline, CDR1 is LGHNA and CDR2 YNFKEQ. The CDR3 DNA reads as TGTGCCAGCAGCCATTCTATGTGGACAGGGCCCTTCTCTGGAAACACCATATATTTT. The encoded protein is CASSHSMWTGPFSGNTIYF.

The chain combines TRBV6-5 with TRBJ1-5; 7 positions agree with TRBD1. CDR1 MNHEY and CDR2 SVGAGI come from the germline V gene. The CDR3 runs 13 residues. J was trimmed by 4 bases and V by 8 bases; bases with no gene match: 5. CDR3 nucleotides: TGTGCCAGCGCCCGACAGGGAAATCAGCCCCAGCATTTT. Translating it yields CASARQGNQPQHF.

The CDR3 nucleotides read TGTGCCAGCAGCCCGGGAATTAGCGGTGGAGGTCTCAATGAGCAGTTCTTC. Its protein product is CASSPGISGGGLNEQFF. This chain joins TRBV5-5 and TRBJ2-1, with a tentative D call TRBD2 (6 bases). The germline V and J ends were trimmed by 4 bases and 6 bases, with 23 bases remaining between them. The CDR3 length is 17 residues. CDR1 SGHKS and CDR2 YYEKEE come from the germline V gene (reference sequence). The whole variable domain, filled in from reference TRBV5-5 and TRBJ2-1, reads DAGVTQSPTHLIKTRGQQVTLRCSPISGHKSVSWYQQVLGQGPQFIFQYYEKEERGRGNFPDRFSARQFPNYSSELNVNALLLGDSALYLCASSPGISGGGLNEQFFGPGTRLTVL.

This sequence joins TRBV7-3 and TRBJ2-1; D ambiguous. CDR3 length equals 16 residues. Germline CDR1 and CDR2: SGHTA and FQGTGA. Trimming stripped 0 bases from V and 0 bases from J, with 9 bases between. The DNA of the CDR3 is TGTGCCAGCAGCTTAACCCGACTCAGCTCCTACAATGAGCAGTTCTTC. This codes for CASSLTRLSSYNEQFF.

CDR3 loop: CASSGQSSYEQYV. The CDR3, as DNA: TGTGCCAGCAGTGGACAGAGCTCCTACGAGCAGTACGTC. The chain recombines TRBV2 with TRBJ2-7; D possibly corresponds to TRBD1 (5 bases). V lost 4 bases and J 0 bases, leaving 7 bases between the germline ends. CDR3 size: 13 residues. Germline V CDR1 and CDR2: SNHLY, FYNNEI.

The chain is built from TRBV7-2 and TRBJ1-1; tentatively, D is TRBD1 (6 bases). The CDR3 is 14 amino acids. Germline values: CDR1 SGHTA, CDR2 FQGNSA. V was cut by 6 bases and J by 1 base, with 12 bases left in between. The CDR3 DNA sequence: TGTGCCAGCAGGGGGGCGGCGGGGAACACTGAAGCTTTCTTT. Its translation is CASRGAAGNTEAFF.

This chain links TRBV6-2 or TRBV6-3 with TRBJ1-2, with 8 bases that match TRBD1. From germline, CDR1 is MNHEY and CDR2 SVGEGT. Trimming at V came to 2 bases and at J to 7 bases, leaving 6 bases not matched to a gene. This CDR3 region has 14 residues. CDR3 in amino acids: CASSYGQGAAGYTF. The CDR3 coding sequence is TGTGCCAGCAGTTACGGGCAGGGGGCCGCTGGCTACACCTTC.

The chain combines TRBV18 with TRBJ2-1; 8 nucleotides line up with TRBD1. Trimming at V came to 2 bases and at J to 6 bases, leaving 6 bases not matched to a gene. CDR1 KGHSH and CDR2 LQKENI come from the germline V gene. The CDR3 runs 15 residues. The CDR3 DNA sequence: TGTGCCAGCTCACCATTGGGGACAGGTGGCAATGAGCAGTTCTTC. This translates into CASSPLGTGGNEQFF.

J is TRBJ2-5 and V is TRBV24-1; D may be TRBD1 (6 bases). Trimming removed 4 bases from V and 5 bases from J, with 16 bases in between. This CDR3 contains 15 residues. Germline loops: CDR1 KGHDR, CDR2 SFDVKD. CDR3 coding DNA: TGTGCCACCAGTGACCCCCATCAGGGGACGGAGACCCAGTACTTC. Translation: CATSDPHQGTETQYF.